This T cell receptor (beta chain) emerged from a study of T-cell memory formation after mild COVID-19. The study, taken as a whole, reports: Of the contracting clones, CD4+ ones lay mainly in CM and EM, and CD8+ ones in EMRA. In second-wave clones peaking day 37, SARS-CoV-2 specificity remained unconfirmed. Pre-infection memory carried some responding clones, suggesting that cross-reactive memory joined.

5'RACE with constant-segment primers built TCRalpha and TCRbeta cDNA libraries with UMIs. TCRdb re-called the 5' RACE reads with MiXCR, one entry per CDR3 protein. Here the sample spans under 300,000 distinct CDR3 sequences, about a sixth being singletons. On this clonotype: The antigen remains undetermined.

The CDR3 totals 14 residues. Germline V gene sequence: CDR1 KGHSH, CDR2 LQKENI. Trimming pared 5 bases from V and 3 bases from J, leaving 11 bases between. Sequenced material: PBMCs or a T cell subset sorted from them (not recorded which). The rearrangement uses TRBV18 and TRBJ1-5; no reliable D call. This receptor was taken from a young man who had mild COVID-19 (a few samples of this study predate the infection). Cell type and time point are not known. The CDR3 reads CASSFGRINQPQHF. In nucleotides, the CDR3 is TGTGCCAGCTCATTCGGACGGATCAATCAGCCCCAGCATTTT.